The sequence of this T cell receptor (beta chain) was determined in a study of blood T cells in healthy people across ages. V shed 5 bases, J shed 3 bases, and the junction held 9 bases outside the gene matches. There are 18 residues in the CDR3. Germline V gives CDR1 MDHEN, CDR2 SYDVKM. Only a few counts were recorded for this clonotype. Sample-barcoded 5' priming and a J-beta primer mix drove a second PCR of 7 to 11 cycles. Template switching added a 12-random-nucleotide identifier to every cDNA molecule. In TCRdb, the 5' RACE reads were re-called with MiXCR into one record per CDR3 protein. The sample holds about 1.5 million distinct CDR3 sequences, around 39% seen once.

The sequence came from a woman in her late teens or twenties in good health. The sample consisted of blood. The J gene is TRBJ2-1, the V gene TRBV28; 14 bases match TRBD2. The CDR3 sequence: CASSQMTSGGDHYNEQFF. The CDR3 region has the DNA TGTGCCAGCAGTCAAATGACTAGCGGGGGGGATCACTACAATGAGCAGTTCTTC.